Listed here is a single T cell receptor (beta chain). The antigen is not known. With 2 bases removed from V and 5 bases from J, the gap between germline ends came to 7 bases. Germline CDR1 DFQATT, CDR2 SNEGSKA (reference sequence). This CDR3 is 12 amino acids long. These data originate in a study of post-analysis software for immune sequencing data. About the study: Courses of disease covered relapsing-remitting, secondary progressive and progressive-relapsing multiple sclerosis. Study-wide results and limits: The authors found that F measure strongly co-clustered same-batch samples. Patients with multiple sclerosis recorded significantly lower normalized Chao1 diversity than controls, the study found. When patients were compared with controls, about five TRBV segments were more frequent, TRBV5-6, TRBV5-1 and TRBV20-1 among them.

Prepared libraries of TCR beta cDNA carried unique molecular identifiers. Each sample of roughly 1 to 11 million input T cells yielded about 500,000 cDNA molecules, so each molecule approximated one T cell. MiXCR was run by TCRdb on the PCR reads, yielding one entry per CDR3 protein. The sample contains fewer than 550,000 distinct CDR3 sequences, approximately 34% of which appear only once. The chain joins TRBV20-1 to TRBJ1-5; D not resolved. The clonotype was recovered from a girl aged 2-17 years with multiple sclerosis. Sequenced sample: blood. As DNA, the CDR3 is TGCAGTGCTAGAATCCCCGATCAGCCCCAGCATTTT. This encodes CSARIPDQPQHF.